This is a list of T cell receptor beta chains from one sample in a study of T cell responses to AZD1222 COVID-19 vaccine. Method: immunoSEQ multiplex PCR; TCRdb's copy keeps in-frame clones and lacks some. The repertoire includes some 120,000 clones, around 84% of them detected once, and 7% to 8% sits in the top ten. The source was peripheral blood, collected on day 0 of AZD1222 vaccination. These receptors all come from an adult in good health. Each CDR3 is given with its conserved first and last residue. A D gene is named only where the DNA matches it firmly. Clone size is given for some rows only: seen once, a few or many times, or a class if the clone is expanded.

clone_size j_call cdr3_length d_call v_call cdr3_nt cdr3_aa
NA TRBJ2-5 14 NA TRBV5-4 TGTGCCAGCAGCCTAGATGGAACCGGGGAGACCCAGTACTTC CASSLDGTGETQYF
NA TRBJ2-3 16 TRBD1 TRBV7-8 TGTGCCAGCAGCGGAGGACAGGGGGCGACTACAGATACGCAGTATTTT CASSGGQGATTDTQYF
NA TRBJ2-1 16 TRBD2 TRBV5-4 TGTGCCAGCAGCTTGGCCGGGGAGCGGGGGAGGAATGAGCAGTTCTTC CASSLAGERGRNEQFF
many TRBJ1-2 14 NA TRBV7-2 TGTGCCAGCAGCCTAGCGGGGCTTAACTATGGCTACACCTTC CASSLAGLNYGYTF
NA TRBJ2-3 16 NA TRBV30 TGTGCCTGGACCCTCGGGTCAGGCCGCTCCACAGATACGCAGTATTTT CAWTLGSGRSTDTQYF
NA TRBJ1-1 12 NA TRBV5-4 TGTGCCAGCAGCTTACCTAACACTGAAGCTTTCTTT CASSLPNTEAFF
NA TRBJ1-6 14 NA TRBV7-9 TGTGCCAGCAGCTTAGAACAGTCCGGGTCACCCCTCCACTTT CASSLEQSGSPLHF
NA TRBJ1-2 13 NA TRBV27 TGTGCCAGCAGCCAGAGGGAAGGCTATGGCTACACCTTC CASSQREGYGYTF
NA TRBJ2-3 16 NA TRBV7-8 TGTGCCAGCAGCTCCGACTGGGCCTCTCGAGGAGATACGCAGTATTTT CASSSDWASRGDTQYF
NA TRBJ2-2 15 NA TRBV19 TGTGCCACCAAAAGACAGACCGCGAACACCGGGGAGCTGTTTTTT CATKRQTANTGELFF
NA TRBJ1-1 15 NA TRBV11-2 TGTGCCAGCAGCTTAGATCGTGTAGGCCCAGGTGAAGCTTTCTTT CASSLDRVGPGEAFF
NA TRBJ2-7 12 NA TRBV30 TGTGCCTGGGAACAGGGAACGGACGAGCAGTACTTC CAWEQGTDEQYF
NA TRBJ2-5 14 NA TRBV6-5 TGTGCCAGCAGCGGAGGCCTATCACAAGAGACCCAGTACTTC CASSGGLSQETQYF
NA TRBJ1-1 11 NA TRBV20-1 TGCAGTGCTAGAGAGGTCCCCGAAGCTTTCTTT CSAREVPEAFF
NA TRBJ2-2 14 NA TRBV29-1 TGCAGCGTTGACAGGGGATCAAACACCGGGGAGCTGTTTTTT CSVDRGSNTGELFF
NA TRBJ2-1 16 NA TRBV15 TGTGCCACCAGGACCGGAACAGGCAGCTCCTACAATGAGCAGTTCTTC CATRTGTGSSYNEQFF
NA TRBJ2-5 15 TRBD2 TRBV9 TGTGCCAGCAGCGTAGAGGGTAGCGGGAGCGAGACCCAGTACTTC CASSVEGSGSETQYF
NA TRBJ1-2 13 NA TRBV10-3 TGTGCCATCAGGGAAGACACGAGATATGGCTACACCTTC CAIREDTRYGYTF
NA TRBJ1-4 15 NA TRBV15 TGTGCCACCAGCAGAGATGTAGGTCGTAATGAAAAACTGTTTTTT CATSRDVGRNEKLFF
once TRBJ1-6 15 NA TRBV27 TGTGCCAGCAGTTCTCCTCCGGGCTATAATTCACCCCTCCACTTT CASSSPPGYNSPLHF
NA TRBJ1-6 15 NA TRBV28 TGTGCCAGCAGTTTTGACAGCTCCTATAATTCACCCCTCCACTTT CASSFDSSYNSPLHF
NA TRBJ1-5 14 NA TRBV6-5 TGTGCCGCCAGGGATGCTCTTTTCGGTCAGCCCCAGCATTTT CAARDALFGQPQHF
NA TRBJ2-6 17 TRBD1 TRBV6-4 TGTGCCAGCAGTGGTGACAGGGGGCCTTCTGGGGCCAACGTCCTGACTTTC CASSGDRGPSGANVLTF
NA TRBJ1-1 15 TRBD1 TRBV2 TGTGCCAGCAGGGACAGGGTCGGTGTTGGCACTGAAGCTTTCTTT CASRDRVGVGTEAFF
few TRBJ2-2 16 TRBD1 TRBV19 TGTGCCAGTAGTCTTCTAACGAACAGGGGCGCCGGGGAGCTGTTTTTT CASSLLTNRGAGELFF
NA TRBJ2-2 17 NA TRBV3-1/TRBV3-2 TGTGCCAGCAGCCAAGATTGGAGGGGAGCCCACACCGGGGAGCTGTTTTTT CASSQDWRGAHTGELFF
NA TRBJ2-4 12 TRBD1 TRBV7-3 TGTGCCAGCAGCACACCGGGACAGGGGCTGTACTTC CASSTPGQGLYF
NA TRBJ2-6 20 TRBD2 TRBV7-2 TGTGCCAGCAGCTTAGCACTAGCGGGGGCGCCCGCCTCTGGGGCCAACGTCCTGACTTTC CASSLALAGAPASGANVLTF
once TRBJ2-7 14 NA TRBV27 TGTGCCAGCACCCTTGGGTGGCCTCACTACGAGCAGTACTTC CASTLGWPHYEQYF
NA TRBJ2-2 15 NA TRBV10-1 TGCGCCAGCAGTGATGCTGGCGGGCACACCGGGGAGCTGTTTTTT CASSDAGGHTGELFF
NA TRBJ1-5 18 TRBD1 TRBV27 TGTGCCAGCAGTGCACAGGGAGGGGGCTCGTATAGCAATCAGCCCCAGCATTTT CASSAQGGGSYSNQPQHF
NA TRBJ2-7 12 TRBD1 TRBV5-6 TGTGCCAGCAGCCGCGACAGGGGGCAGCCGTACTTC CASSRDRGQPYF